The 11 T cell receptor beta chains presented below share a single source sample, sequenced in a study of regulatory T cells in long-lasting Graves disease. Time point: persistent/refractory GD, antithyroid drugs over 5 years with positive TRAb. The TCR library was made from RNA that had been extracted from PBMCs in TRIzol. Construction of the TCR beta libraries employed iRepertoire HTBI primers in conjunction with Arm-PCR of CDR3 regions. TCRdb reprocessed the multiplex PCR reads with MiXCR, giving one entry per CDR3 protein. The table includes about 660,000 distinct CDR3 sequences, approximately 31% detected once. The source was peripheral blood mononuclear cells (PBMCs), collected when the disease was refractory, from a patient treated with antithyroid drugs. These receptor sequences come from a female donor with Graves disease.

The J gene is TRBJ2-5, the V gene TRBV14; TRBD1 or TRBD2 may be the D gene (5 bases each). Germline CDR1 and CDR2: SGHDN and FVKESK. This CDR3 contains 14 residues. The V end lost 5 bases, the J end lost 7 bases, and 17 bases lay between the germline ends. CDR3 in DNA: TGTGCCAGCAGCGTTCCGGGACGGTGGGCGACCCAGTACTTC. It yields the protein CASSVPGRWATQYF. Combining the CDR3 with reference TRBV14 and TRBJ2-5 gives the whole variable domain EAGVTQFPSHSVIEKGQTVTLRCDPISGHDNLYWYRRVMGKEIKFLLHFVKESKQDESGMPNNRFLAERTGGTYSTLKVQPAELEDSGVYFCASSVPGRWATQYFGPGTRLLVL.

This clonotype was counted a few times. This chain joins TRBV6-2 or TRBV6-3 and TRBJ2-4; 11 nucleotides agree with TRBD2. Germline V gene sequence: CDR1 MNHEY, CDR2 SVGEGT. The CDR3 length is 17 residues. The ends lost 6 bases at V and 1 base at J; junction bases unmatched: 8. The CDR3 DNA follows: TGTGCCAGCAGCCCTATAGCGGGAGGGCCGGCCAAAAACATTCAGTACTTC. It is translated as CASSPIAGGPAKNIQYF.

The genes are TRBV19 and TRBJ2-7; D is perhaps TRBD1 (6 bases). V was shortened by 5 bases and J by 6 bases, with 14 bases between the two germline ends. CDR1 and CDR2 (germline): LNHDA, SQIVND (reference sequence). This CDR3 contains 13 residues. CDR3 sequence reads: CASSPRQVGEQYF. The CDR3 DNA follows: TGTGCCAGTAGTCCCAGACAGGTTGGCGAGCAGTACTTC.

This chain joins TRBV6-1 and TRBJ2-7; D call uncertain. Per the germline V gene, CDR1 is MNHNS and CDR2 is SASEGT. This CDR3 has 15 amino acids. V gave up 0 bases and J gave up 4 bases, with 13 bases separating them. The CDR3 reads CASSEAVPDIYEQYF. Written as DNA, the CDR3 is TGTGCCAGCAGTGAAGCGGTACCGGATATTTACGAGCAGTACTTC.

This clonotype was counted many times. V usage is TRBV6-1 and J usage is TRBJ1-2; TRBD1 is a possible D gene (5 bases). Trimming left V 2 bases short and J 4 bases short, with 17 bases between. There are 16 residues in the CDR3. Germline CDR1 and CDR2: MNHNS and SASEGT. The CDR3 nucleotides read TGTGCCAGCAGTGAATTCGAAGGTGCGAGGGGCTATGGCTACACCTTC. This encodes CASSEFEGARGYGYTF.

V is TRBV3-1 and J is TRBJ1-1, with D unresolved. This CDR3 is built from 15 residues. Trimming removed 4 bases from V and 0 bases from J, with 12 bases in between. CDR1 is LGHDT, CDR2 YNNKEL, per germline (reference sequence). The DNA of the CDR3 is TGTGCCAGCAGCCCGCCCGGCATTCTGAACACTGAAGCTTTCTTT. This gives the protein CASSPPGILNTEAFF. The complete variable domain, with remaining parts taken from reference TRBV3-1 and TRBJ1-1, reads DTAVSQTPKYLVTQMGNDKSIKCEQNLGHDTMYWYKQDSKKFLKIMFSYNNKELIINETVPNRFSPKSPDKAHLNLHINSLELGDSAVYFCASSPPGILNTEAFFGQGTRLTVV.

The chain combines TRBV11-2 with TRBJ2-7, with TRBD2 identical over 7 bases. Germline CDR1 and CDR2: SGHAT and FQNNGV. The CDR3 covers 16 residues. With 0 bases clipped from V and 2 bases from J, the junction kept 7 bases outside the gene matches. CDR3 residues: CASSLDLASGPYEQYF. The CDR3 nucleotides are TGTGCCAGCAGCTTAGATCTGGCTAGCGGTCCCTACGAGCAGTACTTC. Full variable domain (rest looked up from reference TRBV11-2 and TRBJ2-7): EAGVAQSPRYKIIEKRQSVAFWCNPISGHATLYWYQQILGQGPKLLIQFQNNGVVDDSQLPKDRFSAERLKGVDSTLKIQPAKLEDSAVYLCASSLDLASGPYEQYFGPGTRLTVT.

This clonotype was picked up many times. The rearrangement links TRBV20-1 to TRBJ2-5; TRBD1 might be the D (6 bases). This CDR3 has 13 residues. Per germline, CDR1 DFQATT and CDR2 SNEGSKA (reference sequence). The V gene lost 5 bases and the J gene lost 6 bases, with 16 bases spanning the gap. The CDR3, as DNA: TGCAGTGCTCCCACAGGGACCACGAAGACCCAGTACTTC. Translation: CSAPTGTTKTQYF.

As regards this clonotype: A much larger clone lies one base from this, so it may be a read error. The chain uses TRBV7-9 and TRBJ1-4; D uncertain. CDR3 length: 14 residues. Germline loops: CDR1 SEHNR, CDR2 FQNEAQ (reference sequence). CDR3 DNA: TGTGCCAGCAGCTTTACCAGTACTAGTGAAAAACTGTTTTTT. Residues: CASSFTSTSEKLFF.

This sequence joins TRBV7-9 and TRBJ2-5, with 7 positions matching TRBD1. Unmatched junction bases numbered 6, after V lost 9 bases and J lost 2 bases. CDR1 is SEHNR, CDR2 FQNEAQ, per germline (reference sequence). The CDR3 has 13 residues. The CDR3 DNA follows: TGTGCCAGTGGACAGGTGGAGCAAGAGACCCAGTACTTC. Its translation is CASGQVEQETQYF.

The table lists this clonotype with a count of one. The chain combines TRBV7-2 with TRBJ1-2; tentative D call: TRBD1 (5 bases). With 5 bases removed from V and 8 bases from J, the gap between germline ends came to 21 bases. This CDR3 is 15 amino acids long. Germline loops: CDR1 SGHTA, CDR2 FQGNSA. The CDR3 is CASSHDRQRTWGYTF. The CDR3 DNA follows: TGTGCCAGCAGCCACGACCGACAGCGGACTTGGGGCTACACCTTC.